The 32 T cell receptor beta chains below come from one sample, sequenced in a study of T cell responses to AZD1222 COVID-19 vaccine. Sequencing was performed with immunoSEQ multiplex PCR; in TCRdb, only in-frame clones are kept and a portion is missing. The sample lists fewer than 200,000 clones; approximately 94% were seen once. Specimen: peripheral blood, collected 28 days after the second dose of the MenACWY control vaccine. These receptors were obtained from an adult who received the MenACWY meningococcal vaccine as a control.

This rearrangement joins TRBV30 to TRBJ1-2; tentative D call: TRBD1 (5 bases). CDR3 length: 11 amino acids. Germline V gives CDR1 GTSNPN, CDR2 SVGIG (reference sequence). The ends were cut back, 5 bases at V and 6 bases at J, with 10 bases in the middle. The CDR3 reads CAWFAGNGYTF. CDR3 in DNA: TGTGCCTGGTTCGCAGGGAATGGCTACACCTTC.

This chain joins TRBV5-1 and TRBJ2-3, with D unclear. The germline V gene encodes CDR1 SGHRS and CDR2 YFSETQ. The CDR3 length is 14 residues. Trimming removed 0 bases at V and 0 bases at J, with 5 bases between. The CDR3, as DNA: TGCGCCAGCAGCTTGGCCCAGAGCACAGATACGCAGTATTTT. This translates into CASSLAQSTDTQYF.

The sample holds one count of this clone. The chain joins TRBV4-1 to TRBJ1-1, with D maybe TRBD1 (6 bases). The CDR3 has 15 residues. The V gene lost 3 bases and the J gene lost 4 bases, with 15 bases spanning the gap. Germline V lookup: CDR1 MGHRA, CDR2 YSYEKL. DNA for the CDR3: TGCGCCAGCAGCCAGGGCTGGGGGCCCAGCACTGAAGCTTTCTTT. Its translation is CASSQGWGPSTEAFF.

The chain employs TRBV24-1 and TRBJ1-1, with 10 bases matching TRBD1. Germline trimming cut 4 bases from V and 3 bases from J; bases unmatched to any gene: 13. The CDR3 is 18 residues long. CDR1 KGHDR and CDR2 SFDVKD come from the germline V gene. Here the CDR3 DNA reads TGTGCCACCAGTGACCCCAGTCCCGGGACAGGGGTGCACACTGAAGCTTTCTTT. This codes for CATSDPSPGTGVHTEAFF.

This chain uses TRBV7-2 with TRBJ1-1, with D tentatively TRBD1 (6 bases). Germline CDR1 reads SGHTA; CDR2 reads FQGNSA. V was trimmed by 5 bases and J by 2 bases, leaving 12 bases between them. This CDR3 has 14 amino acids. The CDR3 DNA sequence: TGTGCCAGCAGCCCGGGACACATTAACACTGAAGCTTTCTTT. This gives the protein CASSPGHINTEAFF.

The chain recombines TRBV9 with TRBJ1-1, with unresolved D. The CDR3 length is 13 residues. Germline V gives CDR1 SGDLS, CDR2 YYNGEE. Trimming took off 3 bases at V and 5 bases at J, with 11 bases between the two ends. Written as DNA, the CDR3 is TGTGCCAGCAGCGCAGCCCCGGAGACTGAAGCTTTCTTT. As protein: CASSAAPETEAFF.

The rearrangement links TRBV4-3 to TRBJ2-1; perhaps TRBD2 as D (5 bases). Trimming stripped 0 bases from V and 6 bases from J, with 21 bases between. Germline V gene lookup returns CDR1 LGHNA and CDR2 YSLEER. The CDR3 is 18 amino acids. CDR3 protein: CASSQDGGPGSPRNEQFF. The CDR3 coding sequence is TGCGCCAGCAGCCAAGATGGAGGTCCCGGGTCCCCCCGCAATGAGCAGTTCTTC.

V is TRBV7-9 and J is TRBJ1-1; the D is unclear. The CDR3 contains 14 residues. The ends were cut back, 0 bases at V and 3 bases at J, with 8 bases in the middle. CDR1 SEHNR and CDR2 FQNEAQ come from the germline V gene (reference sequence). CDR3 residues: CASSLALGDTEAFF. CDR3 nucleotides: TGTGCCAGCAGCTTAGCCCTCGGGGACACTGAAGCTTTCTTT.

This chain connects TRBV5-1 to TRBJ2-1; D remains ambiguous. In germline, CDR1 is SGHRS, CDR2 YFSETQ. Trimming removed 1 base at V and 8 bases at J, with 13 bases between. This CDR3 region has 14 residues. This CDR3 reads CASSLLGFRDEQFF. The CDR3 nucleotides are TGCGCCAGCAGCTTGCTGGGCTTTAGGGATGAGCAGTTCTTC. Full variable domain (remainder filled in from reference TRBV5-1 and TRBJ2-1): KAGVTQTPRYLIKTRGQQVTLSCSPISGHRSVSWYQQTPGQGLQFLFEYFSETQRNKGNFPGRFSGRQFSNSRSEMNVSTLELGDSALYLCASSLLGFRDEQFFGPGTRLTVL.

V usage is TRBV7-9 and J usage is TRBJ2-1; D is perhaps TRBD2 (6 bases). The CDR3 is 16 residues long. The V and J ends lost 1 base and 2 bases respectively, with 12 bases between them. The V gene's germline CDR1 is SEHNR and CDR2 FQNEAQ (reference sequence). The CDR3 DNA is TGTGCCAGCAGCTTAGTGCGTGGGAGGCCCTACAATGAGCAGTTCTTC. Its protein is CASSLVRGRPYNEQFF.

This chain uses TRBV7-7 with TRBJ1-3, with D possibly TRBD1 on 5 matching bases. The CDR3 covers 15 residues. Trimming removed 8 bases from V and 4 bases from J, with 18 bases in between. From germline, CDR1 is SSHAT and CDR2 FNYEAQ (reference sequence). CDR3 in amino acids: CASLWARAYGNTIYF. The CDR3 nucleotides are TGTGCCAGCTTGTGGGCCAGGGCTTACGGAAACACCATATATTTT.

This chain connects TRBV9 to TRBJ1-6; D unclear. This CDR3 comprises 15 residues. CDR1 SGDLS and CDR2 YYNGEE come from the germline V gene. V lost 0 bases and J lost 8, with 12 bases in between. CDR3 in amino acids: CASSVGGEADSPLHF. In DNA, the CDR3 is TGTGCCAGCAGCGTAGGTGGGGAGGCCGATTCACCCCTCCACTTT.

The genes are TRBV10-2 and TRBJ2-1, with 14 bases identical to TRBD2. This CDR3 comprises 14 residues. J was trimmed by 15 bases and V by 4 bases; bases with no gene match: 8. CDR1 and CDR2 from the germline V gene are WSHSY and SAAADI. As DNA, the CDR3 is TGCGCCAGCAGTGGAAGGACTAGCGGGAGGACGCGGTTCTTC. It encodes CASSGRTSGRTRFF.

This clone has only one observation. This rearrangement joins TRBV28 to TRBJ1-1; D unresolved. V was pared by 4 bases and J by 0 bases, with 9 bases between. CDR3 length: 14 residues. In germline, CDR1 is MDHEN, CDR2 SYDVKM. The CDR3 DNA follows: TGTGCCAGCAGTTCCAGGAGATTGAACACTGAAGCTTTCTTT. It is translated as CASSSRRLNTEAFF.

V and J are TRBV7-6 and TRBJ2-1; 7 bases align to TRBD2. The CDR3 extends over 16 amino acids. CDR1 is SGHVS and CDR2 is FNYEAQ in the germline V gene. The J segment lost 0 bases and the V segment lost 7 bases, leaving 9 bases of the junction unmatched. The CDR3 nucleotides read TGTGCCAGCACCCAACTAGCGACCCTCTCCTACAATGAGCAGTTCTTC. Translated: CASTQLATLSYNEQFF.

This clone has a single count. The chain is built from TRBV18 and TRBJ2-7, with 8 bases fitting TRBD1. Germline trimming cut 3 bases from V and 0 bases from J; bases unmatched to any gene: 7. Germline loops: CDR1 KGHSH, CDR2 LQKENI. The CDR3 contains 16 residues. The chain's CDR3 is CASSPSLGQDSYEQYF. DNA for the CDR3: TGTGCCAGCTCACCGAGTTTGGGACAGGACTCCTACGAGCAGTACTTC.

This chain links TRBV7-2 with TRBJ1-1; D perhaps matches TRBD1 (5 bases). The ends were cut back, 5 bases at V and 4 bases at J, with 11 bases in the middle. Germline CDR1 and CDR2: SGHTA and FQGNSA. The CDR3 has 13 amino acids. CDR3 nucleotides: TGTGCCAGCAGCCGGGGGGGAAGCACTGAAGCTTTCTTT. Encoded protein: CASSRGGSTEAFF.

The gene calls are TRBV5-6 and TRBJ1-2; the D gene is possibly TRBD1 (5 bases). Germline-derived CDR1 and CDR2 are SGHDT and YYEEEE. The CDR3 sequence is 13 residues long. V dropped 1 base and J dropped 4 bases, with 8 bases sitting between them. The CDR3 reads CASSLQGRYGYTF. The CDR3 bases are TGTGCCAGCAGCTTGCAGGGCCGCTATGGCTACACCTTC.

Of note for this clone: This sample includes further DNA sequences coding for the same CDR3. The V gene is TRBV28, the J gene TRBJ2-7; D remains ambiguous. Germline CDR1 reads MDHEN; CDR2 reads SYDVKM. V gave up 2 bases and J gave up 5 bases, with 4 bases separating them. CDR3 length: 11 amino acids. The CDR3 sequence: CASSLVNEQYF. CDR3 sequence (DNA): TGTGCCAGCAGTTTAGTCAACGAGCAGTACTTC.

This clone has only one observation. This chain links TRBV19 with TRBJ2-3; D perhaps matches TRBD1 (5 bases). CDR3 length: 15 residues. V was clipped by 3 bases and J by 3 bases, with 13 bases between them. CDR1 is LNHDA, CDR2 SQIVND, per germline (reference sequence). The CDR3 region has the DNA TGTGCCAGTAGTATTCCAGGGATGGGGACAGATACGCAGTATTTT. This sequence encodes CASSIPGMGTDTQYF.

CDR3 DNA: TGCGCCAGCAGCCGTTCACGGGCCTCTGGGGCCAACGTCCTGACTTTC. Encoded protein: CASSRSRASGANVLTF. J is TRBJ2-6 and V is TRBV5-1, with no clear D. The CDR3 consists of 16 residues. V lost 4 bases, J lost 0 bases, and 11 bases lay in between. Germline lookup yields CDR1 SGHRS and CDR2 YFSETQ.

Details on this clone: The identical CDR3 is also encoded by other nucleotide sequences in the sample. J is TRBJ1-5 and V is TRBV30, with D possibly TRBD1 on 5 matching bases. Germline lookup yields CDR1 GTSNPN and CDR2 SVGIG (reference sequence). This CDR3 has 15 amino acids. Trimming removed 0 bases at V and 1 base at J, with 10 bases between. CDR3 bases: TGTGCCTGGAGTGTATTAGGGACCAGCAATCAGCCCCAGCATTTT. This translates into CAWSVLGTSNQPQHF.

V and J are TRBV12-3 or TRBV12-4 and TRBJ2-5; TRBD2 is a possible D gene (6 bases). Trimming shortened V by 6 bases and J by 7 bases, and 9 bases separated the two germline ends. The CDR3 totals 11 residues. CDR3 sequence: CASRAGGTQYF. The DNA of the CDR3 is TGTGCCAGCAGGGCCGGGGGGACCCAGTACTTC.

The CDR3 region has the DNA TGTGCCATCAGTGATACTCGCGGGAGCGGCTCGGGGGAGCTGTTTTTT. Residues: CAISDTRGSGSGELFF. J is TRBJ2-2 and V is TRBV10-3; 7 bases line up with TRBD2. From germline, CDR1 is ENHRY and CDR2 SYGVKD. The V segment lost 3 bases and the J segment 8 bases; nucleotides outside the gene matches: 12. This CDR3 contains 16 residues.

V and J are TRBV5-1 and TRBJ2-6, with D possibly matching TRBD1 (5 bases). The CDR3 is 16 amino acids. Germline CDR1 is SGHRS and CDR2 is YFSETQ. V was shortened by 4 bases and J by 2 bases, with 13 bases between the two germline ends. CDR3 sequence: CASSEDTGAGANVLTF. As DNA, the CDR3 is TGCGCCAGCAGCGAAGACACAGGAGCTGGGGCCAACGTCCTGACTTTC.

The V and J genes are TRBV7-8 and TRBJ2-7; 10 nucleotides match TRBD1. This CDR3 has 14 residues. The germline CDR1 and CDR2 sequences are SGHVS and FQNEAQ. Trimming removed 4 bases from V and 2 bases from J; junction bases left unmatched: 2. CDR3 in amino acids: CASSWDRGPYEQYF. In nucleotides, the CDR3 is TGTGCCAGCAGCTGGGACAGGGGACCCTACGAGCAGTACTTC.

The rearrangement links TRBV7-9 to TRBJ2-1, with TRBD2 identical over 10 bases. Trimming cost V 5 bases and J 8 bases; bases outside gene matches: 9. Germline CDR1 SEHNR, CDR2 FQNEAQ (reference sequence). CDR3 length: 15 amino acids. In DNA, the CDR3 is TGTGCCAGCAGCCTCGGGACTAGCGAAACCTATGAGCAGTTCTTC. It translates to CASSLGTSETYEQFF.

The chain recombines TRBV27 with TRBJ1-1; D gene uncertain. Between the trimmed V and J ends, which lost 5 bases and 1 base, there was a span of 17 bases. Per germline, CDR1 MNHEY and CDR2 SMNVEV (reference sequence). The CDR3 consists of 16 residues. The CDR3: CASSALLSGQNTEAFF. CDR3 bases: TGTGCCAGCAGTGCGCTGCTCAGTGGCCAGAACACTGAAGCTTTCTTT.

The V and J genes are TRBV9 and TRBJ1-1; a weak D match, TRBD1 (6 bases). The V gene lost 3 bases and the J gene lost 4 bases, with 10 bases spanning the gap. Germline V gene sequence: CDR1 SGDLS, CDR2 YYNGEE. The CDR3 totals 13 residues. The CDR3 DNA follows: TGTGCCAGCAGCGCTACAGGGAGCACTGAAGCTTTCTTT. Its translation is CASSATGSTEAFF.

The gene calls are TRBV28 and TRBJ1-2, with 8 bases fitting TRBD1. The ends lost 5 bases at V and 4 bases at J; junction bases unmatched: 9. Germline V gene data show CDR1 as MDHEN and CDR2 as SYDVKM. The CDR3 has 15 amino acids. For the CDR3, the DNA is TGTGCCAGCAGTACCGGGACAGGCAGATTCTATGGCTACACCTTC. It yields the protein CASSTGTGRFYGYTF.

The chain employs TRBV19 and TRBJ2-5, with 8 bases fitting TRBD2. V dropped 10 bases and J dropped 5; count of bases not matched to a gene: 9. Germline CDR1 is LNHDA and CDR2 is SQIVND (reference sequence). This CDR3 has 13 residues. This chain's CDR3 is CATRGGGEETQYF. The CDR3 nucleotides are TGTGCCACCCGGGGGGGAGGAGAGGAGACCCAGTACTTC.

The chain uses TRBV19 and TRBJ1-3; D gene uncertain. The V end was cut by 0 bases, the J end by 0 bases, with 3 bases between. This CDR3 region has 14 residues. The germline CDR1 and CDR2 sequences are LNHDA and SQIVND (reference sequence). The CDR3 reads CASSIDVSGNTIYF. The CDR3 DNA is TGTGCCAGTAGTATAGACGTCTCTGGAAACACCATATATTTT.